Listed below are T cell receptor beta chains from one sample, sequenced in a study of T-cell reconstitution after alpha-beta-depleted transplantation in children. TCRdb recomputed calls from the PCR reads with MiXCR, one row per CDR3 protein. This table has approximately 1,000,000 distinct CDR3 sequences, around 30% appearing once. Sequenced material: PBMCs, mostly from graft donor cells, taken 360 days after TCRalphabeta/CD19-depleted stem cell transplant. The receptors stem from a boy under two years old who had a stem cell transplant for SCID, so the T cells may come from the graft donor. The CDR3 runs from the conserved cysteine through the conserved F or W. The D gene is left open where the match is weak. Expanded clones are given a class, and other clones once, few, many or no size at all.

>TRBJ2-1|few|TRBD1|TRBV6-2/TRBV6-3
CASSPLTGLTYNEQFF
TGTGCCAGCAGTCCCCTGACAGGGCTCACCTACAATGAGCAGTTCTTC
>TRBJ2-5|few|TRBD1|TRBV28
CASSSPSTGPRETQYF
TGTGCCAGCAGTTCCCCCTCGACAGGGCCTCGAGAGACCCAGTACTTC
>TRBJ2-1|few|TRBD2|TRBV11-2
CASIKRSWDAGGARNEQFF
TGTGCCAGCATCAAAAGGAGTTGGGACGCGGGGGGGGCGAGGAATGAGCAGTTCTTC
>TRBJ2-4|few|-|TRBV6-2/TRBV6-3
CASLRTGQHKNIQYF
TGTGCCAGCCTGAGGACGGGACAACACAAAAACATTCAGTACTTC
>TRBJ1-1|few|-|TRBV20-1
CSATSETVTEAFF
TGCAGTGCTACCTCAGAAACAGTCACTGAAGCTTTCTTT
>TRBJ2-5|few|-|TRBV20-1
CSASPLTGVAAETQYF
TGCAGTGCTAGCCCACTAACAGGGGTAGCGGCAGAGACCCAGTACTTC
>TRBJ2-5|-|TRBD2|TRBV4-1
CASSQEGGTSGGLYQETQYF
TGCGCCAGCAGCCAAGAAGGGGGGACTAGCGGGGGCCTGTACCAAGAGACCCAGTACTTC
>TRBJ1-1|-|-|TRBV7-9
CASSLRLGGGTEAFF
TGTGCCAGCAGCTTGAGGTTAGGAGGTGGAACTGAAGCTTTCTTT
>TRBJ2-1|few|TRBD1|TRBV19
CASSIKGQGSSSEQFF
TGTGCCAGTAGTATCAAAGGACAGGGAAGTTCGAGTGAGCAGTTCTTC
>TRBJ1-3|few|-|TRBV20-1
CSATGNSGNTIYF
TGCAGTGCTACAGGGAACTCTGGAAACACCATATATTTT
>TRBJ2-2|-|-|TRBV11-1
CASLIPNTGELFF
TGTGCCAGCTTAATCCCGAACACCGGGGAGCTGTTTTTT
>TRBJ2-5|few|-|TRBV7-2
CASSLSFGGRGFQETQYF
TGTGCCAGCAGCTTAAGTTTTGGGGGGAGGGGGTTCCAAGAGACCCAGTACTTC
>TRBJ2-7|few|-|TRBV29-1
CSVESPLTYEQYF
TGCAGCGTTGAAAGCCCCCTCACCTACGAGCAGTACTTC
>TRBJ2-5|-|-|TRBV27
CASSWRNGVRETQYF
TGTGCCAGCAGCTGGCGAAATGGGGTGAGAGAGACCCAGTACTTC
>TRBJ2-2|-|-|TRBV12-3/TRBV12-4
CASSLAYRSNTGELFF
TGTGCCAGCAGTTTAGCGTACCGATCGAACACCGGGGAGCTGTTTTTT
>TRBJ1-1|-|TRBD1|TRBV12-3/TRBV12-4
CASSHGTGTTEAFF
TGTGCCAGCAGCCACGGGACAGGGACCACTGAAGCTTTCTTT
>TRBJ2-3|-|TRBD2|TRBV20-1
CSATLGLGPTDTQYF
TGCAGTGCTACCCTGGGACTAGGGCCTACAGATACGCAGTATTTT
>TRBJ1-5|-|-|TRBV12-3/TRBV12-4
CASSFGGRGQHNQPQHF
TGTGCCAGCAGTTTTGGAGGCCGAGGACAGCACAATCAGCCCCAGCATTTT